This is a list of T cell receptor beta chains from one sample in a study of blood T cell repertoires in COVID-19. Here immunoSEQ multiplex PCR was the method, and the copy in TCRdb shows in-frame clones only, minus some. This table holds over 350,000 clones, roughly 89% found once. Material for sequencing was peripheral blood. The receptors here all came from a woman younger than 45 with active or convalescent COVID-19. The CDR3 runs from the conserved cysteine through the conserved F or W. Fields, in order: V gene, J gene, CDR3 protein.

V gene: TRBV19; J gene: TRBJ2-5; CDR3 protein: CASSNARRTQETQYF
V gene: TRBV6-5; J gene: TRBJ2-7; CDR3 protein: CASSYRGTYEQYF
V gene: TRBV5-1; J gene: TRBJ1-1; CDR3 protein: CASSLGRTAGGNTEAFF
V gene: TRBV13; J gene: TRBJ2-3; CDR3 protein: CASSPRDRGADTQYF
V gene: TRBV5-1; J gene: TRBJ2-2; CDR3 protein: CASSSRDNANTGELFF
V gene: TRBV6-5; J gene: TRBJ2-5; CDR3 protein: CASSTGQIWETQYF
V gene: TRBV27; J gene: TRBJ2-1; CDR3 protein: CANAFRAGVDNEQFF
V gene: TRBV4-2; J gene: TRBJ1-2; CDR3 protein: CASSEPGQGVLGGGYTF
V gene: TRBV5-4; J gene: TRBJ2-3; CDR3 protein: CASSAGLLDTQYF
V gene: TRBV6-6; J gene: TRBJ2-1; CDR3 protein: CASSYPRQGADNEQFF
V gene: TRBV10-1; J gene: TRBJ2-1; CDR3 protein: CASSELRVDEQFF
V gene: TRBV4-1; J gene: TRBJ2-7; CDR3 protein: CASSQGVASGASSYEQYF
V gene: TRBV5-1; J gene: TRBJ2-3; CDR3 protein: CASSSPGSGGTDTQYF
V gene: TRBV4-1; J gene: TRBJ2-7; CDR3 protein: CASSQREASYEQYF
V gene: TRBV5-1; J gene: TRBJ1-2; CDR3 protein: CASSSDRGRYGYTF
V gene: TRBV11-2; J gene: TRBJ1-1; CDR3 protein: CASSLTGEGTEAFF
V gene: TRBV14; J gene: TRBJ1-3; CDR3 protein: CASSQTGGNGNTIYF
V gene: TRBV29-1; J gene: TRBJ2-3; CDR3 protein: CSVARDTPWASTDTQYF
V gene: TRBV4-1; J gene: TRBJ1-1; CDR3 protein: CASSQGRGGMNTEAFF
V gene: TRBV5-1; J gene: TRBJ2-5; CDR3 protein: CASSRQETQYF
V gene: TRBV13; J gene: TRBJ2-2; CDR3 protein: CASSDRVPELFF
V gene: TRBV2; J gene: TRBJ1-5; CDR3 protein: CASSYRVGSNQPQHF
V gene: TRBV6-2/TRBV6-3; J gene: TRBJ2-1; CDR3 protein: CASSSTNSYNEQFF
V gene: TRBV19; J gene: TRBJ1-1; CDR3 protein: CASNGGWTEAFF
V gene: TRBV7-9; J gene: TRBJ1-3; CDR3 protein: CASSLVSSSGNTIYF
V gene: TRBV12-5; J gene: TRBJ1-1; CDR3 protein: CASGPYSHLENTEAFF
V gene: TRBV5-1; J gene: TRBJ2-5; CDR3 protein: CASSYTTGSTETQYF
V gene: TRBV19; J gene: TRBJ2-5; CDR3 protein: CASAARSGVRGTQYF
V gene: TRBV2; J gene: TRBJ1-2; CDR3 protein: CASSDQQGNGYTF
V gene: TRBV6-5; J gene: TRBJ2-1; CDR3 protein: CASSPRQEYNEQFF
V gene: TRBV2; J gene: TRBJ1-2; CDR3 protein: CASNREHYGYTF
V gene: TRBV6-6; J gene: TRBJ1-4; CDR3 protein: CASSYYPGGEDEKLFF
V gene: TRBV7-2; J gene: TRBJ1-6; CDR3 protein: CASSGLTGVNSPLHF